A selection of T cell receptor beta chains follows, all from one sample in a study of blood T cell repertoires in COVID-19. The assay was immunoSEQ multiplex PCR, and TCRdb's table has in-frame clones only and misses some. The profile shows under 200,000 clones, about 80% of them singletons. What was sequenced was peripheral blood. Source of these receptors: a man in his 70s with active or convalescent COVID-19. CDR3s leave out the opening cysteine and the closing phenylalanine or tryptophan.

j_gene,v_gene,CDR3aa
TRBJ1-5,TRBV12-3/TRBV12-4,ASTPGGGQPQH
TRBJ1-1,TRBV29-1,SGRQGRLSEAF
TRBJ2-2,TRBV12-5,VTRGVAGTGELF
TRBJ2-1,TRBV5-1,ASSLDTGTSGRISYNEQF
TRBJ2-7,TRBV6-5,ASRPQGTSYEQY
TRBJ2-7,TRBV11-2,ASSYGLAGVYEQY
TRBJ1-1,TRBV5-4,ASSVDSMNTEAF
TRBJ2-7,TRBV6-5,ASSTDGYEQY
TRBJ2-3,TRBV9,ASSVAGTTDTQY
TRBJ1-1,TRBV10-3,ATSGSGTEAF
TRBJ2-1,TRBV24-1,ATSAAGGRYEQF
TRBJ1-1,TRBV28,ASSQDREAF